This T cell receptor beta chain was captured in a study of human T cells and chemical hapten exposure. About the study: Sensitization employed 2% DPC on roughly 2 cm by roughly 2 cm of upper inner arm skin. Findings and limits, study-wide: Donors in the study had alopecia, meaning their immune response may differ from healthy people's.

The germline CDR1 and CDR2 sequences are LGHDT and YNNKEL (reference sequence). Trimming cost V 3 bases and J 1 base, with 15 bases left between them. The CDR3 length is 16 residues. This clonotype was seen more than once but under ten times. What it recognizes is unknown. Noted time point: patch test 2, 6 weeks after DPC sensitization. Treatment of the sample: therapeutic diphenylcyclopropenone sensitization with weekly scalp DPC. TCRdb passed the RACE reads through MiXCR, listing each CDR3 protein once. The data hold about 73,000 distinct CDR3 sequences, with 8.5% observed a single time. This receptor was obtained from a woman aged 45 to 65 with alopecia areata. Some clones in this sample may be carry-over from other donors' samples. Sample: whole blood, taken in connection with sensitization to the hapten diphenylcyclopropenone (DPC). The V and J genes are TRBV3-1 and TRBJ2-5; perhaps TRBD2 as D (5 bases). The CDR3 DNA reads as TGTGCCAGCAGCCACCACACCGGGAACCTCCAAGAGACCCAGTACTTC. The encoded protein is CASSHHTGNLQETQYF.